This entry features one T cell receptor beta chain sequence. The antigen this receptor binds is unknown. Qualities for individual bases were not recorded, and no much larger clone is one base off. Whole blood was collected in K2EDTA tubes by collaborating institutions according to the institutions' own protocols. For TCRbeta analysis, collaborator samples were shipped as frozen whole blood, as isolated PBMCs, or as DNA extracted from either sample type. The entry originates in a study of blood T cell repertoires in COVID-19 (dated by TCRdb to about 2020). Background on the whole study: Collaborator samples came from the United States, Italy and Spain and covered acute and convalescent phases of COVID-19. The prospective study material was composed of cDNA or gDNA derived from T cells, B-cell-depleted T cells, or PBMCs. The dataset comprised deeply sampled blood TCRbeta repertoires from subjects exposed to, actively infected with, or recovered from COVID-19. The repertoires were released in a freely available public database intended as a resource for research on the immune response to SARS-CoV-2. The samples were drawn from the first 160 participants of the ongoing ImmuneRACE study and from 950 to 1,500 subjects provided by 6 global collaborators. A de-identified subject ID, COVID-19 status, age in years and sex were almost always included in the sample metadata. HLA class I and class II types, where available, came from metadata supplied by the sample provider rather than from assay-based typing.

The paper as a whole reports these results and caveats: How much clinical and demographic metadata was included differed by source and by participant, and the metadata was provided uncurated.

CDR1 and CDR2 were assigned from the germline V gene (reference sequence) as MNHEY and SMNVEV. There are 12 amino acids in the CDR3, from cysteine to phenylalanine inclusive. Solely the CDR3 DNA is kept, with 36 bases framed from the first base. V is shortened by 2 bases, J by 6 bases, and the region joining them spans 8 bases. TCRbeta CDR3 regions were amplified from genomic DNA by means of the immunoSEQ Assay, a bias-controlled multiplex PCR. Under the source paper's analysis protocol: The number of nucleated cells in each sample was estimated from the amplification of reference gene primers within the assay. Sequence reads were collapsed and filtered to measure the absolute abundance of every unique TCRbeta CDR3 rearrangement. Productive Simpson clonality was computed per sample as the square root of Simpson's diversity index over productive rearrangements. In its TCRdb copy, this immuneACCESS table keeps in-frame sequences only and misses some clones. Where compared with another copy, unresolved V genes explain less than half of these, and the others have no known cause. V, J and clone size are those of that table, while D and trimming were read from the DNA. Present in this sample are 50,000 to 70,000 clones, 76% of which were seen just once. The ten largest clones take up approximately 20% of the sample.

Source material: peripheral blood. This chain is built from TRBV27 and TRBJ2-7; TRBD1 is a weak D gene call, 6 bases matching. The origin of this receptor is a man in his forties or fifties with active or convalescent COVID-19. The DNA sequence is TGTGCCAGCAGTTTACTAGGGGGCGAGCAGTACTTC. This codes for CASSLLGGEQYF.